This TCR beta chain is from a study of shared clonotypes between healthy human individuals. Findings and limits, study-wide: Clonotypes not shared had lower generation probabilities than those common to all four donors. Collection of samples was limited to blood; tissue repertoires likely differ.

Using around 180 ng DNA, around 30,000 T cell genomes, the sorted-subset replicate PCRs were run. Only in-frame clones appear in the TCRdb table, and some are missing; sequencing was by immunoSEQ multiplex PCR. This table holds about 820,000 clones, 90% to 95% found once. A note on this clone: Its matching antigen is unknown. The same CDR3 is also encoded by other DNA sequences in this sample.

Naive-designated CD8 cells lacked CD45RO, were positively enriched for CCR7, and omitted terminally differentiated effector memory CD45RA+ cells. Healthy HIV-negative adults with no recent acute infections or vaccinations were recruited as donors. CDR1 and CDR2 (germline): MDHEN, SYDVKM. The ends were cut back, 6 bases at V and 4 bases at J, with 10 bases in the middle. The CDR3 totals 12 residues. The specimen sequenced was naive CD8+ T cells sorted from blood. The sequence derives from a man aged 30-40 years in good health. V is TRBV28 and J is TRBJ2-7; D is uncertain. CDR3: CASSRTGYEQYF. CDR3 nucleotide sequence: TGTGCCAGCAGCCGTACCGGTTACGAGCAGTACTTC.